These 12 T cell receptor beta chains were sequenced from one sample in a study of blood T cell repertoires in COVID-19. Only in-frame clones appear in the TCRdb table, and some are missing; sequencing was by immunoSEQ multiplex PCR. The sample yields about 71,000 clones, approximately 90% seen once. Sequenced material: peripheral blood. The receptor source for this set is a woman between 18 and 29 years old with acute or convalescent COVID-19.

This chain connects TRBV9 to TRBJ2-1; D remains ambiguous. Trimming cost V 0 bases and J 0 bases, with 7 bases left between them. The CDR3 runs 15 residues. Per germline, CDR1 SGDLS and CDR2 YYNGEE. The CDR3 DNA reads TGTGCCAGCAGCGTAGAGGCTAGCTCCTACAATGAGCAGTTCTTC. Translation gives CASSVEASSYNEQFF.

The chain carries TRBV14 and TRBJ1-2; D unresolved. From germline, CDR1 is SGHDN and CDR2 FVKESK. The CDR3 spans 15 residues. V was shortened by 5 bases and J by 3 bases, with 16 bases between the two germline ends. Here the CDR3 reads CASSTISTRDYGYTF. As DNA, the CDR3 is TGTGCCAGCAGCACCATCTCCACGCGGGACTATGGCTACACCTTC.

CDR3 in DNA: TGTGCCAGCAGTTCGACAGGGGACTATGGCTACACCTTC. Amino acids: CASSSTGDYGYTF. The chain carries TRBV28 and TRBJ1-2; 8 bases map to TRBD1. Unmatched junction bases numbered 1, after V lost 4 bases and J lost 3 bases. The germline V gene encodes CDR1 MDHEN and CDR2 SYDVKM. The CDR3 length is 13 residues.

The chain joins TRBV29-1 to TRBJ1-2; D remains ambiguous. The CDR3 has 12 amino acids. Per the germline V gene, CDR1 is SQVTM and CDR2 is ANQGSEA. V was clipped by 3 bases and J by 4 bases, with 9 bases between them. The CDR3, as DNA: TGCAGCGTTGATGAAACCAGCTATGGCTACACCTTC. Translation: CSVDETSYGYTF. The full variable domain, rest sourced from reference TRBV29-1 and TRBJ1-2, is SAVISQKPSRDICQRGTSLTIQCQVDSQVTMMFWYRQQPGQSLTLIATANQGSEATYESGFVIDKFPISRPNLTFSTLTVSNMSPEDSSIYLCSVDETSYGYTFGSGTRLTVV.

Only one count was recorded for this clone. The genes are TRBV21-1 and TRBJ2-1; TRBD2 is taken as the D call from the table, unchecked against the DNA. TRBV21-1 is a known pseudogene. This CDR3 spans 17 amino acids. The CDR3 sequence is CASIVAPGLASYNEQFF. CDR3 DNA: TGTGCCAGCATCGTTGCACCGGGACTAGCCAGCTACAATGAGCAGTTCTTC.

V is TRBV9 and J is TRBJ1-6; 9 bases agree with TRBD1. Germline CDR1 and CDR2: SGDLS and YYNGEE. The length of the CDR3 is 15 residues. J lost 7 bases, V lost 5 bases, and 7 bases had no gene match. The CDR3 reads CASSKSGTGNSPLHF. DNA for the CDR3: TGTGCCAGCAGTAAATCCGGGACAGGGAATTCACCCCTCCACTTT. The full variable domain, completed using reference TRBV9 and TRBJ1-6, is DSGVTQTPKHLITATGQRVTLRCSPRSGDLSVYWYQQSLDQGLQFLIQYYNGEERAKGNILERFSAQQFPDLHSELNLSSLELGDSALYFCASSKSGTGNSPLHFGNGTRLTVT.

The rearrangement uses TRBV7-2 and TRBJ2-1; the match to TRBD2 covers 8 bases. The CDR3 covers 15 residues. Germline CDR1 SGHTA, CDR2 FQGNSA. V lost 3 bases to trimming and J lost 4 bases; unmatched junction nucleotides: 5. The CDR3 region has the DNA TGTGCCAGCAGCTTGATCCGGGGGGGTTACAATGAGCAGTTCTTC. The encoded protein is CASSLIRGGYNEQFF.

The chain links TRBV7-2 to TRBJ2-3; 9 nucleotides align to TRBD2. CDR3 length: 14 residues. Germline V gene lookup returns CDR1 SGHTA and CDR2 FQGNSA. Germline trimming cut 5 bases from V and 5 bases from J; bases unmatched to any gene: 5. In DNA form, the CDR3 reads TGTGCCAGCAGCCCCGTGACTAGCGGAGATACGCAGTATTTT. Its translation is CASSPVTSGDTQYF. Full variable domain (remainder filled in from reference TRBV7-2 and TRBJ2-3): GAGVSQSPSNKVTEKGKDVELRCDPISGHTALYWYRQSLGQGLEFLIYFQGNSAPDKSGLPSDRFSAERTGGSVSTLTIQRTQQEDSAVYLCASSPVTSGDTQYFGPGTRLTVL.

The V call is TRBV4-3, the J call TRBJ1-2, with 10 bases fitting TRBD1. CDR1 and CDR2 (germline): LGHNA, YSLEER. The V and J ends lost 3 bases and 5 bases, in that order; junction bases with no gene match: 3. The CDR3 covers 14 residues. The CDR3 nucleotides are TGCGCCAGCAGCCAGGGGACAGGGGATTATGGCTACACCTTC. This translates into CASSQGTGDYGYTF.

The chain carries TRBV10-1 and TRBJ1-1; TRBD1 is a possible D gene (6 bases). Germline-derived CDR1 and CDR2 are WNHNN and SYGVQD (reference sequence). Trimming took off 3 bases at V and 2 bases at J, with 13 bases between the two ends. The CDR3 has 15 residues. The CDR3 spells CASSDRTEVNTEAFF. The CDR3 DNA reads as TGCGCCAGCAGTGACCGGACAGAAGTAAACACTGAAGCTTTCTTT.

The CDR3, as DNA: TGTGCCAGCAGCACACAGGGGCCGGGGGGAAACACCATATATTTT. Amino acid sequence: CASSTQGPGGNTIYF. The genes are TRBV21-1 and TRBJ1-3; the table's TRBD1 call for D was not verified on the DNA. TRBV21-1 is a known pseudogene. This CDR3 comprises 15 residues.

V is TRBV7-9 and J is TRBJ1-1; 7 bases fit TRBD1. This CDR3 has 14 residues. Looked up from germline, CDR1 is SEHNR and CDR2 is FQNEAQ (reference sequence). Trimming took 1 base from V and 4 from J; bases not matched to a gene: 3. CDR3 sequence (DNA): TGTGCCAGCAGCTTAGAGGGGGCCCCCACTGAAGCTTTCTTT. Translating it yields CASSLEGAPTEAFF.